This is a list of T cell receptor beta chains from one sample in a study of blood T cells in healthy people across ages. One entry per CDR3 protein results from TCRdb running MiXCR on the 5' RACE reads. The profile shows roughly 830,000 distinct CDR3 sequences, about 59% of them singletons. Sequenced: blood. These receptors all stem from a man aged 25 to 40 in good health. CDR3s include the opening cysteine and the closing phenylalanine or tryptophan.

J gene,V gene,CDR3 length,CDR3 protein
TRBJ2-3,TRBV5-1,16,CASSLSGATSTTRQYF
.,TRBV7-2,13,CASSFFNTYEQYF
TRBJ2-3,TRBV7-2,17,CASSFGTSALLTDTQYF
.,TRBV4-2,18,CASSRVLAAEGYQETQFF
TRBJ1-6,TRBV4-3,18,CASSQDIGAGRVNSPLHF
TRBJ2-1,TRBV7-6,14,CASSLLLGQGEQFF
TRBJ2-6,TRBV4-1,15,CASSQEAVGANVLTF
TRBJ2-7,TRBV7-2,15,CASSPQGRVTYEQYF
TRBJ2-7,TRBV27,15,CASSLYPGFSYEQYF
.,TRBV4-3,15,CASSQEGTLIYEQYF
TRBJ2-3,TRBV10-2,15,CASSDPPAYPDTQYF
TRBJ2-1,TRBV4-3,13,CASSQDLSNEQFF
TRBJ1-5,TRBV29-1,16,CSVVSGTGDDNQPQHF
TRBJ1-5,TRBV12-3/TRBV12-4,15,CASSVRDRLDQPQHF
TRBJ1-1,TRBV2,17,CASKGGLDRSRGTEAFF
TRBJ2-2,TRBV28,12,CASSSPPGELFF
TRBJ1-4,TRBV6-6,14,CASTEGQGNEKLFF
TRBJ2-3,TRBV7-8,14,CASSDGGGGDTQYF
TRBJ2-3,TRBV20-1,15,CSAPSLAGEKDTQYF
TRBJ2-7,TRBV5-1,14,CASKGLAGFNEQYF
TRBJ1-2,TRBV5-1,16,CASSLESAHLTYGYTF
TRBJ1-1,TRBV14,16,CASSPLGARGNTEAFF
TRBJ2-3,TRBV21-1,16,CASSAQGRFYTDTQYF
TRBJ2-7,TRBV29-1,13,CSVEGHPTYEQYF
.,TRBV20-1,14,CSAGGGQGGYEQYF
TRBJ2-7,TRBV20-1,15,CSAFVGRTVSYEQYF
TRBJ1-4,TRBV15,14,CATSTGTGDEKLFF
TRBJ1-5,TRBV27,13,CASGQISNQPQHF
TRBJ2-5,TRBV10-3,12,CAISDSEETQYF
TRBJ2-4,TRBV4-3,13,CASSQTVYRGLYF
TRBJ2-1,TRBV6-6,16,CASSPDPFPRDNEQFF
TRBJ2-7,TRBV27,14,CASRKDDTFYEQYF
TRBJ2-1,TRBV7-9,12,CASSDRANEQFF
.,TRBV11-3,12,CASSRGGGEQYF
TRBJ2-7,TRBV4-2,17,CASSQGDSPMIDYEQYF
TRBJ2-2,TRBV7-6,13,CASGRLNTGELFF
TRBJ2-5,TRBV7-2,15,CASSRRDILQETQYF
TRBJ1-4,TRBV6-1,15,CASSVPGTANEKLFF
TRBJ1-1,TRBV4-2,16,CASSQVSQGMNTEAFF
.,TRBV28,13,CASIAREPHEQYF
.,TRBV25-1,15,CASSSIGTFYNEQYF
TRBJ2-1,TRBV4-3,18,CASSQDTGKHLYYNEQFF
TRBJ2-5,TRBV5-1,14,CASRGTGGFETQYF
TRBJ1-3,TRBV7-9,12,CASSLVSGTIYF
TRBJ1-2,TRBV6-5,13,CASSEQTVYGYTF